This TCR beta chain stems from a study of cytomegalovirus exposure and HLA in healthy donors. As for this clone: Its antigen remains unknown.

V trimming: 3 bases; J trimming: 7 bases; junction bases outside the gene matches: 9. CDR1 and CDR2 (germline): SGHTS, YDEGEE. There are 14 residues in the CDR3. General study results and limits: CMV antigen specificity of three CMV-associated chains was confirmed in vitro.

Sequencing was performed with immunoSEQ multiplex PCR; in TCRdb, only in-frame clones are kept and a portion is missing. The sample lists about 56,000 clones; 93% were seen once. Material for sequencing was PBMCs. This clonotype was sampled from a woman aged 18-29 years in good health and CMV-seropositive. The chain employs TRBV5-8 and TRBJ2-7; 8 positions agree with TRBD1. The CDR3 DNA reads TGTGCCAGCAGCTCGCGGACAGGGCTAAGAGAGCAGTACTTC. Amino acids: CASSSRTGLREQYF.